This TCR beta chain stems from a study of blood T cell repertoires in COVID-19. Looking at the study overall: Researchers got acute and convalescent COVID-19 samples from the United States, Italy and Spain.

Deletions cut 6 bases from V and 0 bases from J, with 8 bases between. This CDR3 comprises 13 residues. The germline CDR1 and CDR2 sequences are MNHEY and SVGAGI. The authors' processing: Estimation of nucleated cell counts relied on the amplification of reference gene primers. Generated by immunoSEQ multiplex PCR, the TCRdb table keeps only in-frame clones and is missing some. V, J and clone size are those of that table, while D and trimming were read from the DNA. Of approximately 35,000 clones listed, 75% to 85% were seen once; the top ten hold roughly 9.1%. The chain recombines TRBV6-5 with TRBJ2-5, with D tentatively TRBD2 (5 bases). The receptor's source is a man older than 75 with active COVID-19. Sequencing was done on a sample of peripheral blood. The CDR3 nucleotides read TGTGCCAGCAGGGACTCGTACCAAGAGACCCAGTACTTC. It specifies CASRDSYQETQYF.